Listed here is a single T cell receptor beta chain. Its specificity is unknown. The healthy adult donors were HIV-negative and reported no recent acute infections or vaccinations. The sample is drawn from a study of shared clonotypes between healthy human individuals. The CDR3 sequence is 15 residues long. Losses at the gene ends were 1 base for V and 6 bases for J; bases not matched to a gene: 5. The V gene's germline CDR1 is LNHNV and CDR2 YYDKDF (reference sequence). Over several immunoSEQ plates, each subset's genomic DNA was distributed in even portions. Authors' methods: Filtering differed because ImmunoSEQ produced junction-only sequences that carried no quality scores. Repertoires were generated with immunoSEQ multiplex PCR, while TCRdb's copy carries only in-frame clones and drops some. Clone size and V and J calls were adopted from that table, with D and trimming inferred from the DNA. The sample yields 2 million to 2.5 million clones, about 92% seen once.

Whole-study results and caveats: In a handful of donors, about 5% of naive CD4 clonotypes appeared in common.

V gene TRBV15 combines with J gene TRBJ2-1; 8 positions match TRBD2. The sample was naive CD4+ T cells from PBMCs. Stated subset: CD45RA+ positively selected. This TCR came from a man aged 18 to 29 in good health. Some clones in this sample may be carry-over from other donors' samples. The CDR3 DNA is TGTGCCACCAGCAGAGTATATACTAGCGGCAATGAGCAGTTCTTC. This codes for CATSRVYTSGNEQFF.